The T cell receptor beta chain under discussion was sequenced for a study of blood T cells in healthy people across ages (dated by TCRdb to between 2014 and 2017). Concerning the study at large: In model experiments, template switching captured roughly one uniquely barcoded TCR beta cDNA molecule for every two T cells. Four age groups were formed from the donors: young (average about 15 years), middle-aged (around 41), aged (under 70) and long-lived (roughly 88). Donors of different ages were randomly distributed across sequencing lanes to avoid experimental bias. To track age-related changes in TCR beta repertoire diversity, the study relied on deep sequencing normalized with unique cDNA molecular identifiers. Using the same blood draw, the study looked at two additional independent replicas of 1 million unique cDNA reads for two donors, one aged 18 to 30 and the other aged 80 or older. The paper as a whole reports these results and caveats: Because profiling used bulk unsorted PBMCs, naive and antigen-experienced compartments could not be compared conclusively. Observed TCR beta diversity correlated strongly with the percentage of naive T cells measured by flow cytometry. Observed TCR beta diversity per million T cells fell roughly linearly with age, and a significant reduction was already apparent by age around 39. Total diversity estimates from one million sequenced T cells were considered lower bounds and underestimates. Compared with the aged group, the long-lived group had more naive CD4+ T cells, fewer expanded clones and increased TCR diversity, suggesting age selection. Because the CMV infection status of the donors was unknown, age-related changes in expanded clonotypes may potentially have been confounded.

V was cut back by 0 bases and J by 8 bases, leaving a gap of 10 bases between them. According to the germline V gene, CDR1 reads SGHAT and CDR2 reads FQNNGV. The CDR3 runs 13 residues from the cysteine to the phenylalanine. The CDR3 DNA has 39 bases and is translated from base 1. Libraries were built with 5' RACE. Sequenced on an Illumina HiSeq 2500. A second PCR of about 7 to 12 cycles was run with a J-beta primer mix and a sample-barcoded 5' primer. Each TCR beta cDNA molecule received a unique molecular identifier from a template-switch 5' adaptor carrying 12 random nucleotides. At least 2.5 million CDR3-containing paired-end reads were obtained from each sample. First-strand cDNA was synthesized from all RNA with the Mint cDNA synthesis kit, primed by a TRBC-specific oligonucleotide. Following uracil-DNA glycosylase treatment, all cDNA underwent a first 18-cycle PCR with the universal primers M1SS and BC2_uni_R. The source study handled its data this way. Normalization of each sample was performed by random selection of 1 million high-quality reads, each carrying a distinct molecular identifier. Instead of being binned into consensus sequences, reads that shared molecular identifiers were thrown out. MiTCR, run with a Q25 quality threshold and the strictest error-elimination algorithm, handled CDR3 identification, clonotype clustering and error correction. A nonparametric unseen species model using Euler transformation provided a lower-bound estimate of total TCR beta diversity. TCRdb applied fastp at Q25 and MiXCR to the public reads, then kept only in-frame beta chains. Every CDR3 protein is listed once, alongside the most common genes and DNA of its rows. Clone size and V and J calls follow TCRdb, not the original study. This sample lists some 730,000 distinct CDR3 sequences; 20% to 25% were detected once. The top ten constitute about 22% of the sample.

There are a few counts of this clonotype. Its antigen is still unknown. Nothing much larger sits one base from this clone, and base qualities are not available. The donors were some 39 Caucasian individuals from Russia, aged roughly 6 to 90 years, who were systemically healthy. Ten milliliters of peripheral blood were drawn from each donor into EDTA-treated Vacutainer tubes. PBMCs were isolated by Ficoll-Paque density-gradient centrifugation, with at least 6 million obtained per sample. Total RNA, at least 6 micrograms per sample, was extracted from PBMCs with Trizol reagent. Naive CD45RAhigh/CD27high T cell percentages were measured by flow cytometry on a PBMC aliquot from every donor.

The sequence came from a man aged 65-85 years in good health. The chain joins TRBV11-2 to TRBJ1-1; the D gene assignment is ambiguous. The sequenced sample consisted of blood. The CDR3 reads as follows: CASSLDRTVEAFF. The DNA is as follows: TGTGCCAGCAGCTTAGATCGTACAGTCGAAGCTTTCTTT.